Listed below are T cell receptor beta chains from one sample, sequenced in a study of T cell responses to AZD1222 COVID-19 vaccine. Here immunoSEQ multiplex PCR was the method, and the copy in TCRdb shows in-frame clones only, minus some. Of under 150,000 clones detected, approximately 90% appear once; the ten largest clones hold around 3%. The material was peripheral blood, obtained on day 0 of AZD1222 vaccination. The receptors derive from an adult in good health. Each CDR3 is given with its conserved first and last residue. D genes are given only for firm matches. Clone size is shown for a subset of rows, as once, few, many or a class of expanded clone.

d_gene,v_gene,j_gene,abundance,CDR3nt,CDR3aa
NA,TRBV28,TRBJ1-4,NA,TGTGCCAGCAGTTTAACACAGGGACTAGGAGAAAAACTGTTTTTT,CASSLTQGLGEKLFF
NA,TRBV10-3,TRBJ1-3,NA,TGTGCCATCAGAGTTGGAAACACCATATATTTT,CAIRVGNTIYF
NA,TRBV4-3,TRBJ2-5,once,TGCGCCAGCAGCCAAGAATCGTACCAAGAGACCCAGTACTTC,CASSQESYQETQYF
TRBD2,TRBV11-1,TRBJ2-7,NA,TGTGCCAGCAGCTCAAGCGGGGGGCCAGGAGAGCAGTACTTC,CASSSSGGPGEQYF
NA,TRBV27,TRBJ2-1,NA,TGTGCCAGCAGTTTAATGATGACAGCCTACAATGAGCAGTTCTTC,CASSLMMTAYNEQFF
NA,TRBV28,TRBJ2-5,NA,TGTGCCAGCAGTCCCCCCCCGGGGGACCAAGAGACCCAGTACTTC,CASSPPPGDQETQYF
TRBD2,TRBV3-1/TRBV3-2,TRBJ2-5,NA,TGTGCCAGCAGCCAAGACGCGCTAGCGGGAGGTAGGGAGACCCAGTACTTC,CASSQDALAGGRETQYF
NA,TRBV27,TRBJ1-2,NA,TGTGCCAGCAGTTTGTATCCAGGCCCTTCCTATGGCTACACCTTC,CASSLYPGPSYGYTF
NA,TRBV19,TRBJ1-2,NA,TGTGCCAGTAGCCCCCGTGGCGGGGAAGCTAACTATGGCTACACCTTC,CASSPRGGEANYGYTF
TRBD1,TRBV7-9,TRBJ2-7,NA,TGTGCCAGCAGCTTTTATCTCGGACAGGGGAGCAACGAGCAGTACTTC,CASSFYLGQGSNEQYF
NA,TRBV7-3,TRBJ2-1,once,TGTGCCAGCAGCTTAACGCGGGCGTACTCCTACAATGAGCAGTTCTTC,CASSLTRAYSYNEQFF
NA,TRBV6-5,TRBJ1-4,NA,TGTGCCAGCAGTTTTCTAACAGGCCAGGGGGAAAAACTGTTTTTT,CASSFLTGQGEKLFF
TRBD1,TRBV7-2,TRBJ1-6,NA,TGTGCCAGCAGCTCGACAGGGAGGAGGTCACCCCTCCACTTT,CASSSTGRRSPLHF
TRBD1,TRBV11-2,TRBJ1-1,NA,TGTGCCAGCAGCGCCTTTACAGGGGGTGTTGAGGCTTTCTTT,CASSAFTGGVEAFF
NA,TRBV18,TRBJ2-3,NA,TGTGCCAGCTCACCAAGGGGGGGTAGCACAGATACGCAGTATTTT,CASSPRGGSTDTQYF
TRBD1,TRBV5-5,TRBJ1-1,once,TGTGCCAGCAGCTTAGGTCAGGGGGGAATGAACACTGAAGCTTTCTTT,CASSLGQGGMNTEAFF
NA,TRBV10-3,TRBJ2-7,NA,TGTGCCATCAGTGACCCACGGGGGGGACAGGAGGGCGAGCAGTACTTC,CAISDPRGGQEGEQYF
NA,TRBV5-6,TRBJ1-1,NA,TGTGCCAGCAGCTTGGCGCATGGGGGGCAAAGGCTGAACACTGAAGCTTTCTTT,CASSLAHGGQRLNTEAFF
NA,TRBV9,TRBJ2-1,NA,TGTGCCAGCAGCGTATTCGGGAGTGACAATGAGCAGTTCTTC,CASSVFGSDNEQFF
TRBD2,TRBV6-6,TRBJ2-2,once,TGTGCCAGCAGTTACACGGGACTACGGGGGACCGGGGAGCTGTTTTTT,CASSYTGLRGTGELFF
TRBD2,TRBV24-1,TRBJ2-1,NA,TGTGCCACCAGTGATTTTAGACTAGCGGGTAACAATGAGCAGTTCTTC,CATSDFRLAGNNEQFF
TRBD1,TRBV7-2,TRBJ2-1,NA,TGTGCCAGCAGCTCCCAGGGGGCCTCGTCGCAGTTCTTC,CASSSQGASSQFF
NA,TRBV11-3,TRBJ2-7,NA,TGTGCCAGCAGCTTAGGGGAGTCCGCCAAGGTGCAGTACTTC,CASSLGESAKVQYF
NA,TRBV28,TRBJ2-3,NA,TGTGCCAGCAGTTTGAGAGCGGACGCAGATACGCAGTATTTT,CASSLRADADTQYF
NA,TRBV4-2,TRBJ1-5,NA,TGTGCCAGCGGAGCCAACAGGGAGGGTCAGCCCCAGCATTTT,CASGANREGQPQHF
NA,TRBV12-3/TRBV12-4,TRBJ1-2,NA,TGTGCCAGCAGTTTGATTTTTAGATATGGCTACACCTTC,CASSLIFRYGYTF
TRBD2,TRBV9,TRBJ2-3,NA,TGTGCCAGCAGCCCCCGGGGGGGAGCGGGATACACAGATACGCAGTATTTT,CASSPRGGAGYTDTQYF
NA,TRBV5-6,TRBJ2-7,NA,TGTGCCAGCAGCCCCGACGCGGACGGGAGCCCCACCTCCTACGAGCAGTACTTC,CASSPDADGSPTSYEQYF
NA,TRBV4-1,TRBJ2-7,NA,TGCGCCAGCAGCCAAGACTACAGGGGAGGGGGGACCGAGCAGTACTTC,CASSQDYRGGGTEQYF
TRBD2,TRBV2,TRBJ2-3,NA,TGTGCCAGCAGTGAAGAAAGGACTAGCGGGGGTGGCACAGATACGCAGTATTTT,CASSEERTSGGGTDTQYF
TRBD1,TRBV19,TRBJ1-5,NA,TGTGCCAGTAGCACTACCAACAGACAGGGTGGCAATCAGCCCCAGCATTTT,CASSTTNRQGGNQPQHF
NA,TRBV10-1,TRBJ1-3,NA,TGCGCCAGCAGGATGTTCTCTGGAAACACCATATATTTT,CASRMFSGNTIYF
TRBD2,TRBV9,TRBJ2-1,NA,TGTGCCAGCAGCGTCGGGGGGACCTCCTACAATGAGCAGTTCTTC,CASSVGGTSYNEQFF
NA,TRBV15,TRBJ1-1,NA,TGTGCCACCAGCAGAAACATAGGGAACACTGAAGCTTTCTTT,CATSRNIGNTEAFF
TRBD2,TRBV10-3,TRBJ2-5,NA,TGTGCCACCCGGGGGGGAGAGACCCAGTACTTC,CATRGGETQYF
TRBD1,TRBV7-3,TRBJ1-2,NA,TGTGCCAGCAGCGCGACAGGGGGTCCCCTCTATGGCTACACCTTC,CASSATGGPLYGYTF
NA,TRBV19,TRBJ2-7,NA,TGTGCCAGTAGCCCTAGCCCCTCCTACGAGCAGTACTTC,CASSPSPSYEQYF